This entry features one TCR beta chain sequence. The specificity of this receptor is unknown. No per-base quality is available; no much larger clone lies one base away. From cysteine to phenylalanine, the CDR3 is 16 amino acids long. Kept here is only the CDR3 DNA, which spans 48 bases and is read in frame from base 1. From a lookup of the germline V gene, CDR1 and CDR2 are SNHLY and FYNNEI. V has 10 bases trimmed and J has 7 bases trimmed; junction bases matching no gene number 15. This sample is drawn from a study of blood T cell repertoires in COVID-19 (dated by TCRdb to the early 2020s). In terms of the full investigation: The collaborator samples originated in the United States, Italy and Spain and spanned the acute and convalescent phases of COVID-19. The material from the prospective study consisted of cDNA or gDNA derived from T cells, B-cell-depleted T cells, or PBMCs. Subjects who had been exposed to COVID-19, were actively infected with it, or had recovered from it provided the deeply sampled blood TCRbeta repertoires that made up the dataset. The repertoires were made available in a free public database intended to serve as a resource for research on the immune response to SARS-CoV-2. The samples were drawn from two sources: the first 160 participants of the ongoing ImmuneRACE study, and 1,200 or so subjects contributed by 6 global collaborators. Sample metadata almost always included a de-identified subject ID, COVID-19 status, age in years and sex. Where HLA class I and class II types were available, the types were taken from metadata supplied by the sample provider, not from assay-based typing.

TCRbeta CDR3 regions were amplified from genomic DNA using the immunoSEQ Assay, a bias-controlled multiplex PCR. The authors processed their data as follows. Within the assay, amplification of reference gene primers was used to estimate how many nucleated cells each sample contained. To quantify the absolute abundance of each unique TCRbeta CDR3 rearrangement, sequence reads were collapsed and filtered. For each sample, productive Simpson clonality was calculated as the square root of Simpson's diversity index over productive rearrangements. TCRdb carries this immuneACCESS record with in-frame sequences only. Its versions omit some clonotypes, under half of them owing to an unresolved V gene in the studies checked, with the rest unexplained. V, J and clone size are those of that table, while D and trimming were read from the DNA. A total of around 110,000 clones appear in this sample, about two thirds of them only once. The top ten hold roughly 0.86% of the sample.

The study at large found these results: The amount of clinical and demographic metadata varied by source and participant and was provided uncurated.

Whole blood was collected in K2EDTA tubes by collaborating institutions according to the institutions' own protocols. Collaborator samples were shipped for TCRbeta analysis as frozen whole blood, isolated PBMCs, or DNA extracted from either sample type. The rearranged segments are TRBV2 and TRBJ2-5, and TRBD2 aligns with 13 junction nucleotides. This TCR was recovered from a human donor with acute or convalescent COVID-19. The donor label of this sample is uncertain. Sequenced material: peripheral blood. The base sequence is TGTGCCATCAGCCGGGAGCGGACTAGCGGGGGTGGGACCCAGTACTTC. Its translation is CAISRERTSGGGTQYF. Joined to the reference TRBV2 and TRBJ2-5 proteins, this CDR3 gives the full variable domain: EPEVTQTPSHQVTQMGQEVILRCVPISNHLYFYWYRQILGQKVEFLVSFYNNEISEKSEIFDDQFSVERPDGSNFTLKIRSTKLEDSAMYFCAISRERTSGGGTQYFGPGTRLLVL.